The clone carrying this T cell receptor (beta chain) was seen just once. The germline V gene encodes CDR1 SGHVS and CDR2 FNYEAQ. Germline trimming cut 3 bases from V and 3 bases from J; bases unmatched to any gene: 3. The CDR3 consists of 15 residues. The record originates from a study of blood T cell repertoires in COVID-19. The study recruited people aged about 18 to 95 years across 24 US areas. Which cohort a participant joined came from the clinical history participants gave. Using immunoSEQ multiplex PCR, the repertoire was profiled, and TCRdb retains in-frame clones only, with some absent. The table lists about 310,000 clones, over 85% of them singletons, with around 9% in the top ten.

The sequenced sample was PBMCs or T cells enriched from blood (not recorded which). The chain links TRBV7-6 to TRBJ1-4; 8 bases line up with TRBD1. This clonotype was sampled from a woman aged 25-40 years who had recovered from COVID-19. The CDR3 region has the DNA TGTGCCAGCAGCTTCACAGGGGGTCCTAATGAAAAACTGTTTTTT. Its protein is CASSFTGGPNEKLFF.